The TCR beta chain described here comes from a study of OX40 agonist ivuxolimab in advanced cancers. The CDR3 spans 15 residues. Clones were read by immunoSEQ multiplex PCR, and TCRdb kept only the in-frame ones, dropping some. Of under 100,000 clones in the sample, approximately 90% are singletons; the top ten hold 0.72%. This receptor was obtained from an adult with an advanced solid tumor such as melanoma, head and neck, liver or kidney cancer. The input for sequencing was CD4+ or CD8+ T cells sorted from blood, taken in a trial of the OX40 agonist ivuxolimab. The chain combines TRBV21-1 with TRBJ1-1; the D segment call TRBD1 is taken from the table without a DNA check. TRBV21-1 is tagged as a pseudogene. CDR3 coding DNA: TGTGCCAGCATGATCGAGGACAGGGAATACACTGAAGCTTTCTTT. Encoded protein: CASMIEDREYTEAFF.